This TCR beta chain derives from a study of CD8 T cells in ankylosing spondylitis. About this clonotype itself: Antigen: not known.

Points from the study as a whole: Several highly homologous variants made up a TCR beta motif, and this motif appeared characteristic of ankylosing spondylitis blood.

TCRdb itself ran the 5' RACE reads through MiXCR, one entry per CDR3 protein. This sample has 750,000 to 850,000 distinct CDR3 sequences, with 12% found just once. The sample taken for sequencing was blood, either unsorted or a sorted T cell fraction (not recorded which). The receptor was isolated from a male donor with ankylosing spondylitis.

CDR3 sequence (DNA): TGTGCCAGCAGTGACCCCCGCTCAGGGAACACTGAAGCTTTCTTT. Encoded protein: CASSDPRSGNTEAFF. The J gene is TRBJ1-1, the V gene TRBV25-1; D unclear. Germline values: CDR1 MGHDK, CDR2 SYGVNS. V dropped 3 bases and J dropped 1 base, with 12 bases sitting between them. The CDR3 is made up of 15 amino acids.